The 21 T cell receptor beta chains in this list originate from one sample, sequenced in a study of blood T cell repertoires in COVID-19. Libraries were prepared by immunoSEQ multiplex PCR; TCRdb keeps only in-frame clonotypes and omits some of them. The sample has about 440,000 clones; roughly 89% are singletons. The source material was peripheral blood. The receptors were gathered from a woman aged 25 to 39 with acute or convalescent COVID-19.

V is TRBV29-1 and J is TRBJ2-5, with D possibly being TRBD2 (6 bases). Trimming stripped 4 bases from V and 0 bases from J, with 15 bases between. The germline gives CDR1 SQVTM, CDR2 ANQGSEA. This CDR3 has 15 residues. The CDR3 nucleotides are TGCAGCGTTGTGGGGGGAGAGACGTACCAAGAGACCCAGTACTTC. As protein: CSVVGGETYQETQYF.

This chain links TRBV5-5 with TRBJ2-3; D uncertain. Germline V gives CDR1 SGHKS, CDR2 YYEKEE (reference sequence). V dropped 2 bases and J dropped 4 bases, with 8 bases sitting between them. The CDR3 is 13 amino acids. The CDR3 coding sequence is TGTGCCAGCAGCTTACTCTCCTCAGATACGCAGTATTTT. Translation gives CASSLLSSDTQYF.

This clone appeared a single time. The chain couples TRBV4-1 to TRBJ2-5, with no clear D. The V end was cut by 0 bases, the J end by 2 bases, with 7 bases between. Germline assignment: CDR1 MGHRA and CDR2 YSYEKL. CDR3 size: 14 residues. For the CDR3, the DNA is TGCGCCAGCAGCCAAGAGTTCAGACAAGAGACCCAGTACTTC. This translates into CASSQEFRQETQYF.

This clone was observed once. CDR3 loop: CASSRTGGRGEKLFF. The CDR3 nucleotides are TGTGCCAGCAGCCGGACAGGGGGTCGAGGTGAAAAACTGTTTTTT. The chain employs TRBV28 and TRBJ1-4, with 10 positions matching TRBD1. Germline V lookup: CDR1 MDHEN, CDR2 SYDVKM. CDR3 size: 15 residues. V lost 6 bases, J lost 7 bases, and 8 bases stayed unmatched.

This clone was observed a few times. The sample has other DNA sequences that encode this CDR3 too. This chain joins TRBV24-1 and TRBJ2-5; 8 positions agree with TRBD1. V trimming: 3 bases; J trimming: 4 bases; junction bases outside the gene matches: 3. Germline CDR1 is KGHDR and CDR2 is SFDVKD. This CDR3 contains 14 residues. CDR3 sequence (DNA): TGTGCCACCAGTGATCAGGGGGCGAGAGAGACCCAGTACTTC. The encoded protein is CATSDQGARETQYF.

The V and J genes are TRBV19 and TRBJ2-1, with TRBD2 matching over 9 bases. This CDR3 comprises 16 residues. CDR1 and CDR2 (germline): LNHDA, SQIVND (reference sequence). Germline trimming cut 3 bases from V and 0 bases from J; bases unmatched to any gene: 3. The DNA of the CDR3 is TGTGCCAGTAGTATGAGACTAGCGGACTCCTACAATGAGCAGTTCTTC. Residues: CASSMRLADSYNEQFF.

This chain uses TRBV9 with TRBJ1-4, with 7 bases that match TRBD1. Germline-derived CDR1 and CDR2 are SGDLS and YYNGEE. V dropped 4 bases and J dropped 7; count of bases not matched to a gene: 7. The CDR3 runs 14 residues. The CDR3 spells CASSPRQGGEKLFF. In nucleotides, the CDR3 is TGTGCCAGCAGCCCTCGACAGGGTGGTGAAAAACTGTTTTTT.

V usage is TRBV14 and J usage is TRBJ2-6; D is possibly TRBD1 (6 bases). CDR3 size: 19 residues. Trimming shortened V by 5 bases and J by 0 bases, and 20 bases separated the two germline ends. Germline CDR1 reads SGHDN; CDR2 reads FVKESK. CDR3 loop: CASSSWDKTNSSGANVLTF. The CDR3 nucleotides read TGTGCCAGCAGCTCCTGGGACAAAACGAACAGCTCTGGGGCCAACGTCCTGACTTTC.

The chain couples TRBV4-1 to TRBJ2-1; 11 bases align to TRBD2. The CDR3 covers 16 residues. Germline assignment: CDR1 MGHRA and CDR2 YSYEKL. The trim removed 6 bases at V and 4 bases at J, leaving 8 bases unmatched. CDR3: CASRSLAGGEYNEQFF. CDR3 DNA sequence: TGCGCCAGCAGATCCCTAGCGGGGGGAGAGTACAATGAGCAGTTCTTC.

The genes are TRBV6-5 and TRBJ2-3, with D possibly TRBD2 on 5 matching bases. Trimming cost V 1 base and J 8 bases, with 10 bases left between them. From germline, CDR1 is MNHEY and CDR2 SVGAGI. The CDR3 length is 13 residues. The CDR3 nucleotides read TGTGCCAGCAGTTACTTTCGCGAGGGTACGCAGTATTTT. Its protein product is CASSYFREGTQYF.

The genes are TRBV27 and TRBJ1-2; D unresolved. Per germline, CDR1 MNHEY and CDR2 SMNVEV (reference sequence). The CDR3 is 15 amino acids. Trimming removed 5 bases from V and 4 bases from J, with 17 bases in between. The CDR3: CASSAAPLGSYGYTF. DNA for the CDR3: TGTGCCAGCAGTGCGGCCCCACTGGGGAGCTATGGCTACACCTTC.

The chain couples TRBV28 to TRBJ1-5; 8 nucleotides align to TRBD1. The CDR3 is 16 residues long. V was clipped by 5 bases and J by 4 bases; unmatched bases: 10. In germline, CDR1 is MDHEN, CDR2 SYDVKM. For the CDR3, the DNA is TGTGCCAGCAGTAAAAAGACTACAGGGGGTAATCAGCCCCAGCATTTT. Amino acids: CASSKKTTGGNQPQHF. The entire variable domain, with the rest obtained from reference TRBV28 and TRBJ1-5, is as follows: DVKVTQSSRYLVKRTGEKVFLECVQDMDHENMFWYRQDPGLGLRLIYFSYDVKMKEKGDIPEGYSVSREKKERFSLILESASTNQTSMYLCASSKKTTGGNQPQHFGDGTRLSIL.

This clone was counted only a few times. The rearrangement links TRBV2 to TRBJ2-7; 8 positions agree with TRBD1. Germline values: CDR1 SNHLY, CDR2 FYNNEI. CDR3 length equals 14 residues. The V and J ends lost 4 bases and 5 bases, in that order; junction bases with no gene match: 7. The CDR3 sequence is CASSGSTGEDEQYF. CDR3 in DNA: TGTGCCAGCAGTGGATCGACAGGGGAGGACGAGCAGTACTTC.

The CDR3: CASSLVTSGGPGTDTQYF. CDR3 nucleotides: TGTGCCAGCAGTTTAGTAACTAGCGGGGGGCCAGGCACAGATACGCAGTATTTT. The chain employs TRBV28 and TRBJ2-3; 12 bases map to TRBD2. Unmatched junction bases numbered 7, after V lost 2 bases and J lost 1 base. Germline V CDR1 and CDR2: MDHEN, SYDVKM. The CDR3 is 18 residues long.

The J gene is TRBJ2-2, the V gene TRBV6-5; D may be TRBD2 (6 bases). In germline, CDR1 is MNHEY, CDR2 SVGAGI. CDR3 length: 14 amino acids. V lost 8 bases, J lost 5 bases, and 15 bases lay in between. The CDR3 loop is CASLPLSGTGELFF. DNA for the CDR3: TGTGCCAGCCTACCTCTGAGCGGGACCGGGGAGCTGTTTTTT.

Points on this clone: Other DNA variants within this sample encode the same CDR3. The CDR3 spells CASSYGGGAYNEQFF. CDR3 bases: TGTGCCAGCAGTTACGGCGGGGGGGCCTACAATGAGCAGTTCTTC. This chain uses TRBV6-5 with TRBJ2-1; 9 bases agree with TRBD2. The CDR3 consists of 15 residues. Germline CDR1 reads MNHEY; CDR2 reads SVGAGI. With 2 bases clipped from V and 2 bases from J, the junction kept 1 base outside the gene matches.

The chain joins TRBV19 to TRBJ1-5; 9 bases align to TRBD1. From germline, CDR1 is LNHDA and CDR2 SQIVND (reference sequence). After removal of 4 bases from V and 0 bases from J, the junction contained 4 bases not matched to a gene. This CDR3 is 16 amino acids long. The DNA for the CDR3 is TGTGCCAGTAGTACCGGGACAGGGAATAGCAATCAGCCCCAGCATTTT. Amino acids: CASSTGTGNSNQPQHF.

The rearrangement links TRBV7-9 to TRBJ2-2, with D perhaps TRBD1 (6 bases). Between the trimmed V and J ends, which lost 0 bases and 2 bases, there was a span of 10 bases. The germline V gene has CDR1 SEHNR and CDR2 FQNEAQ (reference sequence). The CDR3 spans 16 residues. The CDR3 DNA reads as TGTGCCAGCAGCTTAGCGGGGGCCGATAACACCGGGGAGCTGTTTTTT. This sequence encodes CASSLAGADNTGELFF.

The chain couples TRBV7-8 to TRBJ2-5, with 8 bases aligning to TRBD2. Germline CDR1 reads SGHVS; CDR2 reads FQNEAQ. This CDR3 has 14 residues. Trimming cost V 5 bases and J 5 bases; bases outside gene matches: 7. The CDR3, as DNA: TGTGCCAGCAGCCAGACTAGCGCGAGGGAGACCCAGTACTTC. Its protein is CASSQTSARETQYF.

The chain couples TRBV6-5 to TRBJ1-1; D gene ambiguous. The CDR3 length is 13 residues. The germline V and J ends were trimmed by 6 bases and 0 bases, with 8 bases remaining between them. Germline CDR1 reads MNHEY; CDR2 reads SVGAGI. The CDR3 protein is CASSANLNTEAFF. The CDR3 DNA reads TGTGCCAGCAGCGCGAACTTGAACACTGAAGCTTTCTTT.

J is TRBJ1-3 and V is TRBV4-2; D might be TRBD1 (5 bases). Trimming took 3 bases from V and 8 from J, leaving 11 bases between them. Germline-derived CDR1 and CDR2 are LGHNA and YNFKEQ. This CDR3 region has 13 residues. The CDR3 loop is CASSQHGGYTIYF. CDR3 nucleotides: TGTGCCAGCAGCCAGCATGGGGGGTACACCATATATTTT.